This T cell receptor (beta chain) emerged from a study of CD8+CD57+ T cells in acquired aplastic anemia. Background on the study: On average, sorted CD4+ and CD8+ cells gave roughly 3 ug of DNA. General study results and limits: Between the patient and control groups, CD8+ Simpson's diversity did not differ significantly. Approximately 28 CD8+ CDR3 sequences were shared between patients and controls.

For sequencing, patients were chosen who had shown expansion of CD8+CD57+ cells by flow cytometry. CDR3 and TCR beta VDJ profiling relied on genomic DNA as the template. One entry per CDR3 protein, called by TCRdb with MiXCR from the reads. Altogether hundreds of thousands of distinct CDR3 sequences are present, under 40% being singletons, with the ten largest covering around 0.82%. As to this clonotype: Its target is not known.

Material for sequencing was sorted CD4+, CD8+, or CD8+CD57+ T cells (not recorded which) from PBMCs. The TCR was taken from a human donor with aplastic anemia.

The CDR3 loop is CASSPTGTDNLNTEAFF. As DNA, the CDR3 is TGCGCCAGCAGTCCAACCGGGACAGACAATTTGAACACTGAAGCTTTCTTT. The V gene is TRBV5-1, the J gene TRBJ1-1; 7 nucleotides agree with TRBD1. The length of the CDR3 is 17 residues. CDR1 is SGHRS and CDR2 is YFSETQ in the germline V gene. Trimming removed 5 bases from V and 0 bases from J; junction bases left unmatched: 13.